This T cell receptor beta chain was documented in a study of radiotherapy plus CTLA-4 blockade in lung cancer. The CDR3 consists of 14 residues. Losses at the gene ends were 8 bases for V and 3 bases for J; bases not matched to a gene: 8. Per germline, CDR1 MNHNS and CDR2 SASEGT. Profiling relied on immunoSEQ multiplex PCR, and the TCRdb table lists in-frame clones only, not all of them. This sample has 84,000 or so clones, with around 81% found just once. The receptor was isolated from a human donor with non-small cell lung cancer that progressed on radiotherapy plus ipilimumab. The chain recombines TRBV6-1 with TRBJ1-1; the match to TRBD1 covers 8 bases. The source was peripheral blood, collected from a patient treated with radiotherapy plus ipilimumab. The chain's CDR3 is CASRTPGGHTEAFF. The CDR3 coding sequence is TGTGCCAGCCGTACCCCAGGGGGCCACACTGAAGCTTTCTTT.